These T cell receptor beta chains were read from a single sample in a study of T cells after yellow fever vaccination. TCRdb re-analysed the 5' RACE reads in MiXCR, keeping a single row per CDR3 protein. The sample has about 340,000 distinct CDR3 sequences, about 4% seen once. The specimen comprised PBMCs, sampled 5 days after the yellow fever booster vaccination. The receptor source for this set is a man younger than 35 who received the YFV17D yellow fever vaccine. The CDR3 runs from the conserved cysteine through the conserved F or W. D genes are given only for firm matches.

cdr3_length	v_call	j_call	d_call	cdr3_aa
18	TRBV10-3	TRBJ2-6	TRBD1	CAISATDAGGSGANVLTF
13	TRBV7-2	TRBJ2-5	.	CASSRDGLETQYF
16	TRBV5-1	TRBJ2-5	TRBD2	CASSSGTSGEKETQYF
15	TRBV20-1	TRBJ1-6	.	CSASRVTSYNSPLHF
15	TRBV7-2	TRBJ1-6	TRBD1	CASSFRGQGNSPLHF
13	TRBV4-1	TRBJ1-1	.	CASSQATPEEAFF
13	TRBV7-2	TRBJ2-5	.	CASSLGVVETQYF
17	TRBV11-2	TRBJ1-1	.	CASSPHGPGQMNTEAFF
16	TRBV5-1	TRBJ2-1	TRBD1	CASSPGQGVGYNEQFF
11	TRBV5-1	TRBJ1-2	.	CASRDSYGYTF
15	TRBV6-1	TRBJ2-4	TRBD1	CASSQTGIGKNIQYF
15	TRBV3-1	TRBJ2-5	.	CASSQGGVPGETQYF
15	TRBV7-9	TRBJ2-7	.	CASSHPEQGSYEQYF
17	TRBV6-2/TRBV6-3	TRBJ2-2	.	CASSYSPGGRNTGELFF